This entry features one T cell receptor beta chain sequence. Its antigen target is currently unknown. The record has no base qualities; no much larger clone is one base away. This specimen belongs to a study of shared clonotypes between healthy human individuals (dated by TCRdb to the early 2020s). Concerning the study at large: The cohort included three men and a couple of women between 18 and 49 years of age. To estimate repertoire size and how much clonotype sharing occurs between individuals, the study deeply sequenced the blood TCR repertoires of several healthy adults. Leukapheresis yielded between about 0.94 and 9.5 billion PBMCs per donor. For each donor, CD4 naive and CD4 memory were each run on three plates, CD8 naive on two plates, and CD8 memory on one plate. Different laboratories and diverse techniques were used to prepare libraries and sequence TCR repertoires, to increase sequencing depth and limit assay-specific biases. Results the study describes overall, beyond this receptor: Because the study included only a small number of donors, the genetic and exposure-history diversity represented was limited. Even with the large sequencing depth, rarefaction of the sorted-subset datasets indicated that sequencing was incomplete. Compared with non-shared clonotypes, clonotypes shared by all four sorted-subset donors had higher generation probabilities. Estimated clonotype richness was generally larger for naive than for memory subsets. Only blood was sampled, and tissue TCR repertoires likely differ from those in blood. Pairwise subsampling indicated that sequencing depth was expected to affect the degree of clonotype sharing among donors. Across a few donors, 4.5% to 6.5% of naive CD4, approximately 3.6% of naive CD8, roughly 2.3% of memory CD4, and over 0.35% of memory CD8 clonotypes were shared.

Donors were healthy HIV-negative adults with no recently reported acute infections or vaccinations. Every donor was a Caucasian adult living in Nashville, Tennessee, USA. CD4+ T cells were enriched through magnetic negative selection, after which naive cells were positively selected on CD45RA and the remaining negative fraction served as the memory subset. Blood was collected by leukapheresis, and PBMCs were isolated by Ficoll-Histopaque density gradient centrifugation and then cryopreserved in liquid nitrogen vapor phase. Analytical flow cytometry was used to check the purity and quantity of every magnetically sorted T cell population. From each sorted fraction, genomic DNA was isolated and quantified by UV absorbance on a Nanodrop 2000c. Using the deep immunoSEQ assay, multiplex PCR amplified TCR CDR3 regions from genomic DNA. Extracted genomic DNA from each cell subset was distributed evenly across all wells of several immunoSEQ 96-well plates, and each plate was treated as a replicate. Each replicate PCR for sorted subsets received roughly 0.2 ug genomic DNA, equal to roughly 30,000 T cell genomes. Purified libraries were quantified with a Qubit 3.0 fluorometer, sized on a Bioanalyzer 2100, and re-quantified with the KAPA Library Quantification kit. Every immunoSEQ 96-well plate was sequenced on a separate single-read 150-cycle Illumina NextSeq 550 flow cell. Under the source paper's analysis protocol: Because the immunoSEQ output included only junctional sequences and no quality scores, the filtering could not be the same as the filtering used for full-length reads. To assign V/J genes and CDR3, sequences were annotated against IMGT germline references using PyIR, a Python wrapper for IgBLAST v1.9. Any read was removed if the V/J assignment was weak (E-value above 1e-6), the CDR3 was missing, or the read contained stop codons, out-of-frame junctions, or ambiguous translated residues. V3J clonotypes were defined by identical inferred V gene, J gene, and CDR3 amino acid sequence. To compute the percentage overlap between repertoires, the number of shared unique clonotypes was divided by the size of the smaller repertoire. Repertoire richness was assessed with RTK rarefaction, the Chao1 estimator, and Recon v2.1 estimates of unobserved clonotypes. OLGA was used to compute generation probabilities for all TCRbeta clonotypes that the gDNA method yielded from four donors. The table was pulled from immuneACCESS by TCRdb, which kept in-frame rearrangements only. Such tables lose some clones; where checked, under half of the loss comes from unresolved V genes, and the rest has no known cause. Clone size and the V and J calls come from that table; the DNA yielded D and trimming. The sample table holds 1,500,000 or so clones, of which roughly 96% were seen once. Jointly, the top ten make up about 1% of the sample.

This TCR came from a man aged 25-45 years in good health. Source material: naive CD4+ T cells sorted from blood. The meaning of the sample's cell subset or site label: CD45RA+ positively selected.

The bases read TGTGCCAGCAGCAACGAACTAGCGGGAGGGACCTACGAGCAGTACTTC. Translation gives CASSNELAGGTYEQYF. Recombination joined TRBV9 with TRBJ2-7, and TRBD2 aligns with 13 junction nucleotides. V is pruned by 4 bases and J by 2 bases, leaving 6 bases of the junction without a gene match. The CDR3 has 16 amino acids, counting the end cysteine and phenylalanine. CDR3 DNA only is kept here, 48 bases in frame from base 1. Looking up the germline V gene yields CDR1 SGDLS and CDR2 YYNGEE. The reference TRBV9 and TRBJ2-7 proteins fill in what lies around the CDR3, so the full variable domain reads DSGVTQTPKHLITATGQRVTLRCSPRSGDLSVYWYQQSLDQGLQFLIQYYNGEERAKGNILERFSAQQFPDLHSELNLSSLELGDSALYFCASSNELAGGTYEQYFGPGTRLTVT.